What follows describes a single T cell receptor beta chain. The antigen is undetermined. CDR3 size: 16 residues. V was shortened by 6 bases and J by 0 bases, with 12 bases between the two germline ends. Germline V gives CDR1 MNHEY, CDR2 SMNVEV (reference sequence). This entry is derived from a study of cytomegalovirus exposure and HLA in healthy donors. Whole-study results and caveats: Trimming of TCR beta V- and J-genes showed a link, identified in a later analysis, to a missense DCLRE1C variant. It was fewer than 200 TCR beta chains that were listed as cytomegalovirus-associated.

13 Jbeta primers and 60 Vbeta primers were used for the PCR. Measured with immunoSEQ multiplex PCR; TCRdb has only the in-frame clones, and not every one. The sample lists 90,000 to 150,000 clones; over 8.5% were seen once. The chain employs TRBV27 and TRBJ2-6; D is perhaps TRBD2 (5 bases). The sample comprised PBMCs. This TCR was recovered from a woman aged 40 to 55 in good health and CMV-seropositive. The CDR3 nucleotides are TGTGCCAGCAGAAGGACGGGGAGCTCTGGGGCCAACGTCCTGACTTTC. Protein product: CASRRTGSSGANVLTF. Full variable domain (outside the CDR3, taken from reference TRBV27 and TRBJ2-6): EAQVTQNPRYLITVTGKKLTVTCSQNMNHEYMSWYRQDPGLGLRQIYYSMNVEVTDKGDVPEGYKVSRKEKRNFPLILESPSPNQTSLYFCASRRTGSSGANVLTFGAGSRLTVL.